This TCR beta chain appears in the sequencing data of a study of CD8 T cells in ankylosing spondylitis. TCRdb reanalysed the 5' RACE reads using MiXCR and keeps one entry per CDR3 protein. The table records about 160,000 distinct CDR3 sequences, around 42% of them present only once. In germline, CDR1 is SGHAT, CDR2 FQDESV (reference sequence). This CDR3 spans 18 amino acids. Trimming at V came to 7 bases and at J to 2 bases, leaving 17 bases not matched to a gene. This sequence was found in a male donor with ankylosing spondylitis. Input material: synovial fluid, either unsorted or a sorted T cell fraction (not recorded which). V is TRBV11-1 and J is TRBJ2-7; 10 positions match TRBD2. In nucleotides, the CDR3 is TGTGCCAGCACCCCCTTACCCCTGGCTAGCGGGAGACCCTACGAGCAGTACTTC. It is translated as CASTPLPLASGRPYEQYF.